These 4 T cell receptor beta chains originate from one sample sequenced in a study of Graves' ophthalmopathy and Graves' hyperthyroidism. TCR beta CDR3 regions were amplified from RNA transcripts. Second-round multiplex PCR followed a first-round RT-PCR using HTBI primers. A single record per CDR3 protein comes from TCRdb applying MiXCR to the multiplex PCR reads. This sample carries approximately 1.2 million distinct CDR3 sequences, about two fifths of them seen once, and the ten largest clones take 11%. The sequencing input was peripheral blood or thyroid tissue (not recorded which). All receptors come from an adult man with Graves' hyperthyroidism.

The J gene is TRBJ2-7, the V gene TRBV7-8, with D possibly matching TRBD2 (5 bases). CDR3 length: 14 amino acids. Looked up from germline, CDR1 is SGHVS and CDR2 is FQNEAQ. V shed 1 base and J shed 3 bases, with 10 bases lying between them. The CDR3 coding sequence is TGTGCCAGCAGCTTAGGAGCGGCGGGCTACGAGCAGTACTTC. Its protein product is CASSLGAAGYEQYF.

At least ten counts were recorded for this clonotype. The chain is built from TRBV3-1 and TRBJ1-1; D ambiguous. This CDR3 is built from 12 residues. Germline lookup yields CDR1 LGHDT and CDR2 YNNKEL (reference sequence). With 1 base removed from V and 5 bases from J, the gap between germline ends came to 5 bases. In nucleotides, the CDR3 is TGTGCCAGCAGCCAAGGCCCTACTGAAGCTTTCTTT. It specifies CASSQGPTEAFF.

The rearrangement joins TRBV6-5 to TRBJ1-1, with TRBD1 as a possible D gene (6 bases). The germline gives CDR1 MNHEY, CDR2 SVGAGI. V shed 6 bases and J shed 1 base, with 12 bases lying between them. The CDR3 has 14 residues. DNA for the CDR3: TGTGCCAGCAGCACCAGGGGAAAGAACACTGAAGCTTTCTTT. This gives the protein CASSTRGKNTEAFF.

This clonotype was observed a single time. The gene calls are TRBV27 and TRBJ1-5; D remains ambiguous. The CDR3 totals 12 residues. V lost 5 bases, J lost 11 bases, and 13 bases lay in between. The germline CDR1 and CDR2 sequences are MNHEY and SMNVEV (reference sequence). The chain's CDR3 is CASSPTSRAQHF. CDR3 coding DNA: TGTGCCAGCAGTCCGACCTCTCGGGCCCAGCATTTT.